The sequence of this T cell receptor (beta chain) was determined in a study of metastatic and nonmetastatic thyroid tumors (dated by TCRdb to the early 2020s). In the study overall: The researchers compared repertoires between peripheral blood samples and tumor or nodule tissue samples from patients with malignant or benign thyroid disease. Here is what the overall study found, with its caveats: In both blood and tumor samples, TCR beta diversity was reported to be significantly higher in malignant tumors than in benign nodules.

None of the patients had been given any treatment before thyroid surgery. The study retrospectively analysed patient clinical samples collected from the early 2010s to the late 2010s using T-cell receptor beta sequencing. The CDR3 contains 15 residues, cysteine and phenylalanine counted. The entry retains the CDR3 DNA only, 45 bases that are in frame from base 1. Taken from the germline V gene, the CDR1 and CDR2 loops are MRHNA and SNTAGT. A distance of 17 bases separates the germline ends of V and J, which lose 6 bases and 5 bases respectively. The library was built by means of PCR. The reads were generated on an Illumina HiSeq 4000. High-throughput sequencing was used to profile the CDR3 region of the TCR beta-chain in every patient. The original methods were these. A classifier to discriminate distant-metastatic papillary thyroid cancer patients was built from CDR3 differences across clinicopathological groups. The Shannon index was used to assess repertoire diversity, and the Morisita-Horn index was used to assess tumor-blood repertoire similarity. TCRdb handled the public reads itself, with Q25 trimming in fastp and clone calling in MiXCR, and kept productive beta chains. These V and J calls are TCRdb output, not the study's own analysis. The sample table holds 13,000 or so clones, of which 30% to 35% were seen once. The ten largest clones capture about 12% of the sample.

This clone was detected only a few times. This clone's antigen is unknown. Per-base quality was not reported, and no clone a single base away is much larger than it. The chain uses TRBV6-4 and TRBJ2-1, with the D call tentatively TRBD1 or TRBD2, each fitting 6 bases. The material sequenced was tumor tissue. The sequence was collected from a male donor with papillary thyroid cancer or a benign thyroid nodule (not recorded which). Some clones in this sample may be carry-over from other donors' samples. CDR3 protein: CASSFAAGQHNEQFF. The bases read TGTGCCAGCAGCTTCGCGGCGGGACAACACAATGAGCAGTTCTTC.